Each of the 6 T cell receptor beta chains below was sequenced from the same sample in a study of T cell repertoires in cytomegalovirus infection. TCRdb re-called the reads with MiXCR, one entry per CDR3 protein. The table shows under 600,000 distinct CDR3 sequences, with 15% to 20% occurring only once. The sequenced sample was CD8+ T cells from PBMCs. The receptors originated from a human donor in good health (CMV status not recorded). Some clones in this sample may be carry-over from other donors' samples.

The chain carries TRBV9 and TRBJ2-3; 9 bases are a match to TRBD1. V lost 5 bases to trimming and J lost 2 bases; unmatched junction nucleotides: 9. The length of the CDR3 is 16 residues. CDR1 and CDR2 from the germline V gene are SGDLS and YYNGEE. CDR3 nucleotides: TGTGCCAGCAGAGAAGGACAGGGGCCCTCCACAGATACGCAGTATTTT. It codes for CASREGQGPSTDTQYF. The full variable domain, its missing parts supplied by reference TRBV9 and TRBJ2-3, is DSGVTQTPKHLITATGQRVTLRCSPRSGDLSVYWYQQSLDQGLQFLIQYYNGEERAKGNILERFSAQQFPDLHSELNLSSLELGDSALYFCASREGQGPSTDTQYFGPGTRLTVL.

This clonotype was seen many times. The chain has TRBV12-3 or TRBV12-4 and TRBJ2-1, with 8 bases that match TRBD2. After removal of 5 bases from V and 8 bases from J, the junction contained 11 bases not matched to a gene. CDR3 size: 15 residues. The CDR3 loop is CASSPPGRGAYEQFF. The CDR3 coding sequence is TGTGCCAGCAGTCCTCCTGGGCGGGGGGCTTATGAGCAGTTCTTC.

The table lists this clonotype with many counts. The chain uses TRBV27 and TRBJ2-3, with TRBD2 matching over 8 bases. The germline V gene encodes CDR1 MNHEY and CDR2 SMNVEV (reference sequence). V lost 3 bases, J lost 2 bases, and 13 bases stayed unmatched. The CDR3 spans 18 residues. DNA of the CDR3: TGTGCCAGCAGTTTGTCTTTAACTAGCGGAGGCCTCACAGATACGCAGTATTTT. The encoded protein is CASSLSLTSGGLTDTQYF.

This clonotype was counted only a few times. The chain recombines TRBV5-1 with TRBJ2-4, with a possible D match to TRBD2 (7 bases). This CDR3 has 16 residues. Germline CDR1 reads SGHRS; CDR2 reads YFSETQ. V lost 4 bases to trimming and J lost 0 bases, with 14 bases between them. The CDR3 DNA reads TGCGCCAGCAGCGCGGGGGACACCATAGCCAAAAACATTCAGTACTTC. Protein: CASSAGDTIAKNIQYF. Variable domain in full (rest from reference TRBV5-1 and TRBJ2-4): KAGVTQTPRYLIKTRGQQVTLSCSPISGHRSVSWYQQTPGQGLQFLFEYFSETQRNKGNFPGRFSGRQFSNSRSEMNVSTLELGDSALYLCASSAGDTIAKNIQYFGAGTRLSVL.

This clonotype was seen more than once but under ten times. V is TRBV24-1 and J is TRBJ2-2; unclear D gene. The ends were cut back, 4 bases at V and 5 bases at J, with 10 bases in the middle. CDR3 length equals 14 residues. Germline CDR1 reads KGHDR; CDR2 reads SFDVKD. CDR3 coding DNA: TGTGCCACCAGTGACCTCGGGCTTACCGGGGAGCTGTTTTTT. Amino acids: CATSDLGLTGELFF.

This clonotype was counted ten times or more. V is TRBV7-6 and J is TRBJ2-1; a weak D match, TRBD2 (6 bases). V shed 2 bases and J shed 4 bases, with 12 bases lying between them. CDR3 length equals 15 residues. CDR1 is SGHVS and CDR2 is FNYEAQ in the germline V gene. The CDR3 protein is CASSLKIAEYNEQFF. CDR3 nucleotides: TGTGCCAGCAGCTTAAAAATAGCGGAATACAATGAGCAGTTCTTC. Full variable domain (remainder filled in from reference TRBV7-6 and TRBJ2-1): GAGVSQSPRYKVTKRGQDVALRCDPISGHVSLYWYRQALGQGPEFLTYFNYEAQQDKSGLPNDRFSAERPEGSISTLTIQRTEQRDSAMYRCASSLKIAEYNEQFFGPGTRLTVL.